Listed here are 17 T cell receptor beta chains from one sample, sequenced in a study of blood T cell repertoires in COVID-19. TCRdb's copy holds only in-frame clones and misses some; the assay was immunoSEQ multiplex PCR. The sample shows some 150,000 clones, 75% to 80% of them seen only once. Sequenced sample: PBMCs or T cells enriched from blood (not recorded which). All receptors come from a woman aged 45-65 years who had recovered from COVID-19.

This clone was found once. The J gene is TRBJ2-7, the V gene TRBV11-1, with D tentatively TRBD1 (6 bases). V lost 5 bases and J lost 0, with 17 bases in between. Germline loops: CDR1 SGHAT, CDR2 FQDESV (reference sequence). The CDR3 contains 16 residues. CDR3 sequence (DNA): TGTGCCAGCAGCGGAGAGACGACAGGTACCTCCTACGAGCAGTACTTC. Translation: CASSGETTGTSYEQYF.

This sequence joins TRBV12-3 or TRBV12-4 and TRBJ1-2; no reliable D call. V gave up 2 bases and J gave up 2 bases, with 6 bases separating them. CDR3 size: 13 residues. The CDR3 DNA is TGTGCCAGCAGTTTAAAGCTAAACTATGGCTACACCTTC. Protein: CASSLKLNYGYTF.

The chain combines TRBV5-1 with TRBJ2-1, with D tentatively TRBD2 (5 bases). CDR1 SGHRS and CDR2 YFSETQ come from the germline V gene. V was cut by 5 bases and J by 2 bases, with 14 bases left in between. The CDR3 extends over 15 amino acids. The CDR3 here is CASRTRERTYNEQFF. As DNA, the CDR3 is TGCGCCAGCAGGACAAGGGAGCGCACCTACAATGAGCAGTTCTTC.

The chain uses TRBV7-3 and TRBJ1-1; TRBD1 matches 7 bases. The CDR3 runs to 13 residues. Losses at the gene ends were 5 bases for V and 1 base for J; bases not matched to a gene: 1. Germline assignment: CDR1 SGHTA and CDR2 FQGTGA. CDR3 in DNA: TGTGCCAGCAGCCGGGACAGGAACACTGAAGCTTTCTTT. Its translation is CASSRDRNTEAFF.

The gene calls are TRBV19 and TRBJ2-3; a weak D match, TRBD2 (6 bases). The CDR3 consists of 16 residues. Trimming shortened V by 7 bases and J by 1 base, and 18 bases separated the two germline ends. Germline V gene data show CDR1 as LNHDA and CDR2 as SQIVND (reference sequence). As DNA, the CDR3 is TGTGCCAGTACTGATGGGGGGATTAGCGGCACAGATACGCAGTATTTT. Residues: CASTDGGISGTDTQYF.

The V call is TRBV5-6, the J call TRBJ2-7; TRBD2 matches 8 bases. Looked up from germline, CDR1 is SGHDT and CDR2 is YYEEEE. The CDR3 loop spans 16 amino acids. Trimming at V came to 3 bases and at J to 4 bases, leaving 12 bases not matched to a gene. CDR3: CASSWAVGSGIYEQYF. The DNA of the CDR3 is TGTGCCAGCAGCTGGGCGGTAGGTAGCGGGATATACGAGCAGTACTTC.

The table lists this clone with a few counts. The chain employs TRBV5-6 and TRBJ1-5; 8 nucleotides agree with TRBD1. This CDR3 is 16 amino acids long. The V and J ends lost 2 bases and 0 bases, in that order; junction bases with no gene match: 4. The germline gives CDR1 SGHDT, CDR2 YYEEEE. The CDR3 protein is CASSLGTGVSNQPQHF. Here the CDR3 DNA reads TGTGCCAGCAGCTTAGGGACAGGTGTTAGCAATCAGCCCCAGCATTTT.

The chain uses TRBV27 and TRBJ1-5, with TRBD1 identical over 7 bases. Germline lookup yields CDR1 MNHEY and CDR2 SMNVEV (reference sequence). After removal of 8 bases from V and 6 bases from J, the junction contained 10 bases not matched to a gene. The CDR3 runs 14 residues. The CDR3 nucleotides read TGTGCCAGCCGACAGGGAGTAGGGGTTCAGCCCCAGCATTTT. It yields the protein CASRQGVGVQPQHF.

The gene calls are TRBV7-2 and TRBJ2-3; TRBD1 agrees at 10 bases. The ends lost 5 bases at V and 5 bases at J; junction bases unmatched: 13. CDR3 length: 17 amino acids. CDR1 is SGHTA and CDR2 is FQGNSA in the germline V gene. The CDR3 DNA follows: TGTGCCAGCAGCCCCCGACCCGGACAGGGGGATGGAGATACGCAGTATTTT. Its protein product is CASSPRPGQGDGDTQYF.

The CDR3 DNA reads TGCAGTGCGGACCGGGGGTACGAGCAGTACTTC. It translates to CSADRGYEQYF. The J gene is TRBJ2-7, the V gene TRBV20-1; D is possibly TRBD2 (6 bases). Trimming took 6 bases from V and 4 from J, leaving 10 bases between them. Germline CDR1 DFQATT, CDR2 SNEGSKA (reference sequence). This CDR3 has 11 residues.

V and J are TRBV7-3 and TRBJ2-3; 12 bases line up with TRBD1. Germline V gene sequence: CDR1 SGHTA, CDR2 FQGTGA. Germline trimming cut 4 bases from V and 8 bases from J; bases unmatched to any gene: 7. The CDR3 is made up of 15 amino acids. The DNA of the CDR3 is TGTGCCAGCAGCTCCGGGACAGGGGGCCAGGGTACGCAGTATTTT. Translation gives CASSSGTGGQGTQYF.

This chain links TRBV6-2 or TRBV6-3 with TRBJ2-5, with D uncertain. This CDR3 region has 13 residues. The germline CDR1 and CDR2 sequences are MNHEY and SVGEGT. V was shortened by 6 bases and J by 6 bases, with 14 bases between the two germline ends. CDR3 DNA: TGTGCCAGCAGCACCGACTTTCCCAAGACCCAGTACTTC. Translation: CASSTDFPKTQYF.

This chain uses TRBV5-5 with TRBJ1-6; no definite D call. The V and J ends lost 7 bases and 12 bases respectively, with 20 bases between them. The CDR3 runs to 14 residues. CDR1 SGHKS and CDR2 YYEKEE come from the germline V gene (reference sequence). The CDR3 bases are TGTGCCAGCCATTCCTATGTAGTCGGTCGACCCCTCCACTTT. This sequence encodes CASHSYVVGRPLHF.

The CDR3: CASSGLGYEQYF. Written as DNA, the CDR3 is TGTGCCAGCAGCGGACTTGGCTACGAGCAGTACTTC. The V gene is TRBV9, the J gene TRBJ2-7; D unresolved. The germline V gene encodes CDR1 SGDLS and CDR2 YYNGEE. Deletions cut 3 bases from V and 3 bases from J, with 7 bases between. The CDR3 covers 12 residues.

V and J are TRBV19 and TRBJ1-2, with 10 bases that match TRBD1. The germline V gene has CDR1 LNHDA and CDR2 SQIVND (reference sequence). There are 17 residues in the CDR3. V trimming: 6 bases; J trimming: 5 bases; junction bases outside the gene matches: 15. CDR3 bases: TGTGCCAGTAGCATTTCCGTGACAGGGGGCGCAGGTTATGGCTACACCTTC. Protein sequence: CASSISVTGGAGYGYTF.

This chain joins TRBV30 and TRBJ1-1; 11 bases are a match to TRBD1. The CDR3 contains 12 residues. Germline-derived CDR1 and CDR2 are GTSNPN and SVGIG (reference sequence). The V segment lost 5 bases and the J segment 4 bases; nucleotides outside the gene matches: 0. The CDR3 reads CAWGTGGTEAFF. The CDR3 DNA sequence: TGTGCCTGGGGGACAGGGGGCACTGAAGCTTTCTTT.

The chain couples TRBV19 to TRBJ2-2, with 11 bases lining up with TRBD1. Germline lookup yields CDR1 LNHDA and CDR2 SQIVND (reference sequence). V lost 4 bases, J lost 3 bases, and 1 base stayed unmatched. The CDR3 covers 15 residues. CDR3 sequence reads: CASSRTGGDTGELFF. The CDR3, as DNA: TGTGCCAGTAGTAGGACAGGGGGCGACACCGGGGAGCTGTTTTTT.